Listed here are 3 T cell receptor beta chains from one sample, sequenced in a study of shared clonotypes between healthy human individuals. As defined, naive CD8 cells were CD45RO-negative and positively selected for CCR7, with terminally differentiated effector memory CD45RA+ cells excluded. TCRdb keeps only in-frame clones here, not all; method: immunoSEQ multiplex PCR. The table shows 600,000 or so clones, with roughly 98% occurring only once. The sequencing sample was made of naive CD8+ T cells sorted from blood. Every receptor here comes from a man aged 30 to 39 in good health.

The chain combines TRBV12-5 with TRBJ2-1; D uncertain. The CDR3 contains 13 residues. Trimming removed 3 bases at V and 5 bases at J, with 8 bases between. In germline, CDR1 is LGHNT, CDR2 FRNRAP. CDR3 protein: CASGLEPHNEQFF. CDR3 coding DNA: TGTGCTAGTGGTTTAGAGCCCCACAATGAGCAGTTCTTC.

About this clone itself: Other DNA sequences in this sample translate to the same CDR3. CDR3 residues: CASSPTSYEQYF. CDR3 coding DNA: TGTGCCAGCAGTCCAACTAGCTACGAGCAGTACTTC. The V and J genes are TRBV28 and TRBJ2-7; a weak D match, TRBD2 (5 bases). Germline CDR1 is MDHEN and CDR2 is SYDVKM. Trimming stripped 5 bases from V and 3 bases from J, with 8 bases between. The CDR3 extends over 12 amino acids.

V is TRBV27 and J is TRBJ2-1; 10 bases match TRBD2. V lost 2 bases to trimming and J lost 10 bases; unmatched junction nucleotides: 5. CDR3 length: 14 amino acids. Germline V gene lookup returns CDR1 MNHEY and CDR2 SMNVEV (reference sequence). CDR3: CASSLQLAGEEQFF. Here the CDR3 DNA reads TGTGCCAGCAGTTTACAGCTAGCGGGAGAAGAGCAGTTCTTC.